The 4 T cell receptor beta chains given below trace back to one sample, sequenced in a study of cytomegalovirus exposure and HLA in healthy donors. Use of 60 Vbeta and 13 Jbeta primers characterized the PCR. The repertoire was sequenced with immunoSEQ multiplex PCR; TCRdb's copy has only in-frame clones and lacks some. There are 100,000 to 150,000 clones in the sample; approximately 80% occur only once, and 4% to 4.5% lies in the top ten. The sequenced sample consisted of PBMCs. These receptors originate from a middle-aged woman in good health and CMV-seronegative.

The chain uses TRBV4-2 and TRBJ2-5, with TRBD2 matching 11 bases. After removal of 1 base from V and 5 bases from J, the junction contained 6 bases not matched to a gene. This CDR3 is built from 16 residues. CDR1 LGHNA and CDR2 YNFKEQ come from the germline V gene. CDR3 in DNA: TGTGCCAGCAGCCAAGTTACTAGCGGGGGAGGGGAGACCCAGTACTTC. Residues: CASSQVTSGGGETQYF.

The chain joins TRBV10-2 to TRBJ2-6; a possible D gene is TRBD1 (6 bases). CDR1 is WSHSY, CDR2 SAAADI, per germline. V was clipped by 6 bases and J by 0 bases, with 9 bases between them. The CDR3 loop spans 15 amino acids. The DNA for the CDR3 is TGCGCCAGCAGAGGGGGAATCTCTGGGGCCAACGTCCTGACTTTC. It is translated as CASRGGISGANVLTF.

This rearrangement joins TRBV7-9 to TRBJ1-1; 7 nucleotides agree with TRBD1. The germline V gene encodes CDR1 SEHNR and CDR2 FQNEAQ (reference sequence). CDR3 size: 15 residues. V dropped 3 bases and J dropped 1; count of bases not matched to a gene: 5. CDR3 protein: CASSLPWTGNTEAFF. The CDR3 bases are TGTGCCAGCAGCTTGCCATGGACAGGGAACACTGAAGCTTTCTTT.

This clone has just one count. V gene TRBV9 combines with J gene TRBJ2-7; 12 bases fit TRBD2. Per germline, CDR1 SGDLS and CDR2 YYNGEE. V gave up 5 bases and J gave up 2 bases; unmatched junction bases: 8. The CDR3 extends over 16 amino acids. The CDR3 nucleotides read TGTGCCAGCAGTATAGATCCTAGCGGGAGGGCCTACGAGCAGTACTTC. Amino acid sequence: CASSIDPSGRAYEQYF.